The source of this TCR beta chain is a study of shared clonotypes between healthy human individuals. The wider study: Donors consisted of a couple of women and three men between 18 and 49. For every donor, three CD4 naive, three CD4 memory, two CD8 naive and one CD8 memory plates were used. Whole-study findings and limits: Deeper or shallower sequencing was expected to change how clonotypes are shared among donors.

With respect to this clone: Its antigen is unidentified.

Repertoires were generated with immunoSEQ multiplex PCR, while TCRdb's copy carries only in-frame clones and drops some. Of over 400,000 clones in the sample, approximately 94% were seen once. Looked up from germline, CDR1 is WNHNN and CDR2 is SYGVQD (reference sequence). J was trimmed by 12 bases and V by 3 bases; bases with no gene match: 5. CDR3 size: 12 residues. V is TRBV10-1 and J is TRBJ2-1; TRBD1 matches at 7 bases. This TCR came from a woman aged 30 to 39 in good health. Source material: naive CD4+ T cells sorted from blood. Indicated subset: CD45RA+ positively selected. The CDR3 loop is CASSDRTGLQFF. The CDR3 DNA sequence: TGCGCCAGCAGTGACCGGACAGGCCTGCAGTTCTTC.